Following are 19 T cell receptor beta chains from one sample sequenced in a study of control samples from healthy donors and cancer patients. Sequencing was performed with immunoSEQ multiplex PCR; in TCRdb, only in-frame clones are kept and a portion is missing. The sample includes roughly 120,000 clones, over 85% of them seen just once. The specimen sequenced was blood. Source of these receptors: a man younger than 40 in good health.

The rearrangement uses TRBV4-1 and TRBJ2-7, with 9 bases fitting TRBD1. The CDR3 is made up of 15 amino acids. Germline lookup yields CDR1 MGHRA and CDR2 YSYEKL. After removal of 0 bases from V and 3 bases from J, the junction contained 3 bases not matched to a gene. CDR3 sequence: CASSQETGGRYEQYF. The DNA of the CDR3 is TGCGCCAGCAGCCAAGAAACAGGGGGCCGCTACGAGCAGTACTTC.

This CDR3 reads CASSGPGQGFLSEQYF. CDR3 bases: TGTGCCAGCAGCGGCCCGGGACAGGGGTTTCTGAGCGAGCAGTACTTC. The chain carries TRBV5-4 and TRBJ2-7; 10 bases are a match to TRBD1. Germline V lookup: CDR1 SGHNT, CDR2 YYREEE (reference sequence). V was pared by 4 bases and J by 6 bases, with 13 bases of the junction left unmatched. CDR3 length: 16 residues.

CDR3 in DNA: TGTGCCAGCTCTCCTCGGTTCAGCGGGGGAGGCAATGAGCAGTTCTTC. Translated: CASSPRFSGGGNEQFF. This chain joins TRBV28 and TRBJ2-1, with 8 nucleotides matching TRBD2. This CDR3 has 16 amino acids. Germline V gene data show CDR1 as MDHEN and CDR2 as SYDVKM. Trimming took 8 bases from V and 6 from J; bases not matched to a gene: 15.

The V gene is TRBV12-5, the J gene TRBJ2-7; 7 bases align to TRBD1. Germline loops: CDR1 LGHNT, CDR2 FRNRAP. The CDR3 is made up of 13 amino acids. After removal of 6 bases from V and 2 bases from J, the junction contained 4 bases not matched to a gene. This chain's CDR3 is CASGPTGTYEQYF. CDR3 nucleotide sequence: TGTGCTAGTGGACCGACAGGGACCTACGAGCAGTACTTC.

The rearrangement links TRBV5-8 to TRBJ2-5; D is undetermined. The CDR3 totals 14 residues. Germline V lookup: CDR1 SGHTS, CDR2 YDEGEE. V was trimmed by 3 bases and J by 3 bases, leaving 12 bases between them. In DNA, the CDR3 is TGTGCCAGCAGCTCCGATGAGACGGAAGAGACCCAGTACTTC. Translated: CASSSDETEETQYF.

The CDR3: CASSRTLSSYNEQFF. The CDR3 DNA is TGCGCCAGCAGCCGGACTCTCAGCTCCTACAATGAGCAGTTCTTC. The chain couples TRBV4-3 to TRBJ2-1; perhaps TRBD2 as D (5 bases). Germline V CDR1 and CDR2: LGHNA, YSLEER. CDR3 length: 15 amino acids. V was pared by 4 bases and J by 0 bases, with 10 bases between.

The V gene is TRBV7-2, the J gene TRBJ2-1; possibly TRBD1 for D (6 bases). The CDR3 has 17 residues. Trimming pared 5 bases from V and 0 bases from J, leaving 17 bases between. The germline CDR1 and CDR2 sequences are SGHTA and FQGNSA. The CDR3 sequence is CASSTQLQGYSYNEQFF. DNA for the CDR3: TGTGCCAGCAGCACCCAGCTACAGGGATACTCCTACAATGAGCAGTTCTTC.

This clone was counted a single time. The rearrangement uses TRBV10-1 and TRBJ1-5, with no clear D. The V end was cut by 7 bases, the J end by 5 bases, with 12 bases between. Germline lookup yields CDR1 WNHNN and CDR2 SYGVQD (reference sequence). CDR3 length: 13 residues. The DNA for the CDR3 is TGCGCCAGCATTCGCCCCGAGTATCAGCCCCAGCATTTT. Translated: CASIRPEYQPQHF.

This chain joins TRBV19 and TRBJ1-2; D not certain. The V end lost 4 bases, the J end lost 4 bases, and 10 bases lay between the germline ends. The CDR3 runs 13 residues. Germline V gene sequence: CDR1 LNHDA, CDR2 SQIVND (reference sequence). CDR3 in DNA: TGTGCCAGTAGTAGAACGGGAACCTATGGCTACACCTTC. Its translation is CASSRTGTYGYTF.

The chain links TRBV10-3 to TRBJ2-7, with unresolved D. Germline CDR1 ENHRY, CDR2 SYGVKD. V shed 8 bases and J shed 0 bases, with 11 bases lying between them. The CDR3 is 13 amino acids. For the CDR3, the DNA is TGTGCCATCGCCCATCAAGACTCCTACGAGCAGTACTTC. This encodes CAIAHQDSYEQYF.

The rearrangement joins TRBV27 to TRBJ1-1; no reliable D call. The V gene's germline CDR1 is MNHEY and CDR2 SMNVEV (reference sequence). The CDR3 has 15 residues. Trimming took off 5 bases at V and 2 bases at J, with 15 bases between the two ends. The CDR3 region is CASSPRVRLNTEAFF. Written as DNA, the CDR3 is TGTGCCAGCAGTCCCCGGGTCAGACTAAACACTGAAGCTTTCTTT.

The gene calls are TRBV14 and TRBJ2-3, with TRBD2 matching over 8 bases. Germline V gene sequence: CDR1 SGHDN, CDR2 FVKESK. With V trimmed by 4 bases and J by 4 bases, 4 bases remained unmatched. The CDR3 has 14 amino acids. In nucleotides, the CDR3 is TGTGCCAGCAGCCTCCGGACTAGCTCAGATACGCAGTATTTT. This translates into CASSLRTSSDTQYF.

The CDR3 loop reads CSATEDLNTEAFF. The CDR3 nucleotides are TGCAGTGCTACTGAAGACCTGAACACTGAAGCTTTCTTT. The rearrangement uses TRBV20-1 and TRBJ1-1; D remains ambiguous. The CDR3 is 13 amino acids. V lost 4 bases to trimming and J lost 0 bases, with 9 bases between them. Germline V gene lookup returns CDR1 DFQATT and CDR2 SNEGSKA (reference sequence).

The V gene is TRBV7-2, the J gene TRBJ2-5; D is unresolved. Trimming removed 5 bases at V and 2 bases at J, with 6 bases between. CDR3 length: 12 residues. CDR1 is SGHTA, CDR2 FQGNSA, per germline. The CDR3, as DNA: TGTGCCAGCAGCCTCTTGCAAGAGACCCAGTACTTC. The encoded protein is CASSLLQETQYF. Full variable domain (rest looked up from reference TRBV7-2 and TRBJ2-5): GAGVSQSPSNKVTEKGKDVELRCDPISGHTALYWYRQSLGQGLEFLIYFQGNSAPDKSGLPSDRFSAERTGGSVSTLTIQRTQQEDSAVYLCASSLLQETQYFGPGTRLLVL.

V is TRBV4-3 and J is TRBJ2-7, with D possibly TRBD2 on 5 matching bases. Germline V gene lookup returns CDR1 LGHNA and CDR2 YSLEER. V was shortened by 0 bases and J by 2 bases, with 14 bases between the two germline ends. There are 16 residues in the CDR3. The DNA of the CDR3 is TGCGCCAGCAGCCAAGATATCCGGGGATCTCCCTACGAGCAGTACTTC. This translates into CASSQDIRGSPYEQYF.

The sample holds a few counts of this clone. Written as DNA, the CDR3 is TGTGCCAGCAGCTTAGTCCAGGAGGGAGCTTTCTTT. This encodes CASSLVQEGAFF. V and J are TRBV7-2 and TRBJ1-1; unclear D gene. CDR1 and CDR2 from the germline V gene are SGHTA and FQGNSA. The CDR3 is made up of 12 amino acids. V lost 1 base, J lost 10 bases, and 10 bases lay in between.

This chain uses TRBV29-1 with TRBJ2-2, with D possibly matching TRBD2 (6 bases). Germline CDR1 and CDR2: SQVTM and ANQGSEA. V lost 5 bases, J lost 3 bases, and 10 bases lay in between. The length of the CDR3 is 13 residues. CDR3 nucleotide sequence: TGCAGCGTTCGCGGGGCGGACACCGGGGAGCTGTTTTTT. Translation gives CSVRGADTGELFF.

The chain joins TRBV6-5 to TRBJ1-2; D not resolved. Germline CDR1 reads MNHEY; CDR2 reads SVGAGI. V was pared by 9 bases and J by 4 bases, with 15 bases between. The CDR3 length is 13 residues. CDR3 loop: CASLIIKGYGYTF. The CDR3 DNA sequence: TGTGCCAGTCTCATAATTAAAGGCTATGGCTACACCTTC.

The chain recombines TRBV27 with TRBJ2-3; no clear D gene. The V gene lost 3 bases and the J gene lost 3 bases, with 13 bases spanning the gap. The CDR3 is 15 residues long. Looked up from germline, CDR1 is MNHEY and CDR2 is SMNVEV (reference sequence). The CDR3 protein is CASSLFRFGTDTQYF. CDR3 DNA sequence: TGTGCCAGCAGTTTGTTCAGGTTCGGGACAGATACGCAGTATTTT.